This is a list of T cell receptor beta chains from one sample in a study of T cell repertoires in cytomegalovirus infection. No antigens are known for them. Via MiXCR, TCRdb re-called the reads, giving one row per CDR3 protein. The profile shows hundreds of thousands of distinct CDR3 sequences, 33% of them singletons. Source: cultured PBMCs, taken from culture after CMV antigen stimulation. All receptors derive from a human donor in good health (CMV status not recorded). Some clones in this sample may be carry-over from other donors' samples. CDR3s include the opening cysteine and the closing phenylalanine or tryptophan.

v_gene	j_gene	CDR3aa
TRBV5-6	TRBJ1-2	CASSLWGSHTF
TRBV7-6	TRBJ2-7	CASSLVVLAGETYEQYF
TRBV28	TRBJ1-2	CASIPTGTDVNYGYTF
TRBV7-2	TRBJ2-7	CASSHGQKRYYSYEQYF
TRBV19	TRBJ2-3	CASSTHGTDTQYF
TRBV4-1	TRBJ2-1	CASSSPSGRTQSEQFF
TRBV11-2	TRBJ2-3	CASSLGTVSTDTQYF
TRBV7-2	TRBJ1-2	CASSLAGQGQALYGYTF
TRBV29-1	TRBJ1-1	CSVSGTLTEAFF
TRBV15	TRBJ1-3	CAIQDPSSGNTIYF
TRBV12-3/TRBV12-4	TRBJ2-5	CASSQLAGGETQYF
TRBV7-6	TRBJ1-4	CASSSLGAEKLFF
TRBV4-1	TRBJ2-7	CASSQLQLRDRVHEQYF
TRBV9	TRBJ2-3	CASSVGEHTQYF
TRBV27	TRBJ1-1	CASSRQAPWVEAFF
TRBV9	TRBJ2-6	CASSGGQSSGANVLTF
TRBV2	TRBJ1-2	CASTRTGGEGHGYTF
TRBV28	TRBJ1-2	CASRETALYGYTF
TRBV4-1	TRBJ1-1	CASSKGDDTEAFF
TRBV2	TRBJ1-2	CASRDRRSYGYTF
TRBV15	TRBJ2-1	CATSSQTGTRRNEQFF
TRBV15	TRBJ2-3	CATSRGTDTQYF
TRBV29-1	TRBJ2-3	CSSTSGSSTDTQYF
TRBV27	TRBJ2-5	CASNPTRGLGETQYF
TRBV28	TRBJ1-4	CAIHGGGQGATNEKLFF
TRBV7-2	TRBJ2-1	CASTPASYNEQFF
TRBV6-6	TRBJ2-2	CASSATGGSGIYSNTGELFF
TRBV20-1	TRBJ1-2	CSARGTENYGYTF
TRBV7-2	TRBJ2-1	CASSSGTRSSNEQFF
TRBV7-6	TRBJ2-1	CASSLAGSGTPYNEQFF
TRBV4-3	TRBJ2-3	CASSQFRDSRTDTQYF
TRBV27	TRBJ2-7	CASRHTGVGYEQYF
TRBV7-2	TRBJ2-1	CASRPTGGSYNEQFF
TRBV7-2	TRBJ2-7	CASSRGTSLYEQYF
TRBV27	TRBJ1-6	CASSTHGEYGSPLHF
TRBV4-1	TRBJ2-1	CASSQLQGNEQFF
TRBV12-3/TRBV12-4	TRBJ2-1	CASREYNEQFF
TRBV7-7	TRBJ2-3	CASSRDSRDTQYF
TRBV11-2	TRBJ2-4	CASSRRLAGAGKNIQYF
TRBV6-2/TRBV6-3	TRBJ2-1	CASSFGQGVNYNEQFF
TRBV7-2	TRBJ1-5	CASSSEYSNQPQHF
TRBV4-3	TRBJ2-1	CASSDGITAYNEQFF
TRBV20-1	TRBJ1-3	CSARAFETGPDITGNTIYF
TRBV7-2	TRBJ2-3	CASTLSGSDADTQYF
TRBV2	TRBJ2-2	CASSLMGFGELFF
TRBV6-2/TRBV6-3	TRBJ1-1	CATSAAGTEAFF
TRBV7-9	TRBJ2-2	CASSPKLRDRNTGELFF
TRBV6-2/TRBV6-3	TRBJ2-1	CASGNYNEQFF
TRBV29-1	TRBJ2-1	CSGGPSGSDNEQFF
TRBV6-1	TRBJ2-2	CASIATGTGGANTGELFF
TRBV7-9	TRBJ2-1	CASSPEGLAVRWEQFF
TRBV7-2	TRBJ1-2	CASSFDREGSGYTF
TRBV14	TRBJ1-6	CASSQVDSKLYNSPLHF
TRBV19	TRBJ2-1	CASSRLADIETEQFF
TRBV27	TRBJ1-5	CASSSGQGFVQPQHF
TRBV4-1	TRBJ1-2	CASSHPRGGADFYGYTF